Below are 14 T cell receptor beta chains sequenced from a single sample in a study of blood T cells in healthy people across ages. Together with a sample-barcoded 5' primer, a J-beta primer mix was included in a second PCR lasting about 6 to 11 cycles. TCRdb re-called the 5' RACE reads through MiXCR, storing one row per CDR3 protein. This table has approximately 690,000 distinct CDR3 sequences, over 40% appearing once. Material for sequencing was blood. The receptors were sampled from a man older than 75 in good health.

This clonotype was seen more than once but under ten times. The gene calls are TRBV20-1 and TRBJ2-1; TRBD2 is a possible D gene (6 bases). CDR3 length: 15 residues. Trimming took 5 bases from V and 2 from J, leaving 16 bases between them. Germline V lookup: CDR1 DFQATT, CDR2 SNEGSKA (reference sequence). Here the CDR3 DNA reads TGCAGTGCTCCGGTCGGGGGAACCACCTACAATGAGCAGTTCTTC. This translates into CSAPVGGTTYNEQFF.

This clonotype occurred once. This chain connects TRBV5-1 to TRBJ1-1, with D unclear. CDR1 and CDR2 from the germline V gene are SGHRS and YFSETQ. This CDR3 has 14 residues. Trimming shortened V by 1 base and J by 1 base, and 8 bases separated the two germline ends. DNA of the CDR3: TGCGCCAGCAGCTTGCAGACCTCGAACACTGAAGCTTTCTTT. Translating it yields CASSLQTSNTEAFF.

This clonotype was picked up many times. The CDR3 region has the DNA TGTGCCAGCAGCTTAGAACGACAGTTGCAAGTTCCAGAGACCCAGTACTTC. Its translation is CASSLERQLQVPETQYF. The chain uses TRBV7-2 and TRBJ2-5; tentatively, D is TRBD1 (5 bases). The CDR3 loop spans 17 amino acids. Trimming took off 1 base at V and 4 bases at J, with 19 bases between the two ends. Looked up from germline, CDR1 is SGHTA and CDR2 is FQGNSA.

This rearrangement joins TRBV27 to TRBJ2-1; TRBD2 matches at 8 bases. Germline trimming cut 6 bases from V and 8 bases from J; bases unmatched to any gene: 9. The CDR3 covers 14 residues. From germline, CDR1 is MNHEY and CDR2 SMNVEV (reference sequence). The CDR3 spells CASSWVGTRYEQFF. In nucleotides, the CDR3 is TGTGCCAGCAGCTGGGTTGGGACTAGATATGAGCAGTTCTTC.

V is TRBV6-6 and J is TRBJ2-7; no reliable D call. Trimming stripped 2 bases from V and 1 base from J, with 15 bases between. Germline CDR1 is MNHNY and CDR2 is SVGAGI (reference sequence). This CDR3 is 16 amino acids long. The CDR3 region has the DNA TGTGCCAGCAGTTACGTTATGAGGCTTAGGTCCTACGAGCAGTACTTC. It specifies CASSYVMRLRSYEQYF.

The chain is built from TRBV30 and TRBJ2-2, with 8 bases that match TRBD1. Germline V CDR1 and CDR2: GTSNPN, SVGIG (reference sequence). There are 14 residues in the CDR3. Here the CDR3 reads CAFAGGLNTGELFF. As DNA, the CDR3 is TGTGCTTTCGCAGGGGGCTTGAACACCGGGGAGCTGTTTTTT.

The CDR3 DNA reads TGTGCCAGCAGTGTCCGGGACAGGGGAGAATGGGGGCTAGACACCGGGGAGCTGTTTTTT. It encodes CASSVRDRGEWGLDTGELFF. The rearrangement links TRBV6-1 to TRBJ2-2; 10 bases agree with TRBD1. Germline-derived CDR1 and CDR2 are MNHNS and SASEGT. CDR3 length equals 20 residues. V shed 4 bases and J 3 bases; nucleotides not matched to a gene: 17.

J is TRBJ2-1 and V is TRBV6-1, with 10 bases matching TRBD1. TRBJ2-7 explains the end of the DNA better; the J call may be wrong. The CDR3 covers 15 residues. Per germline, CDR1 MNHNS and CDR2 SASEGT. CDR3: CASSGQGAYYNEQYF. The DNA of the CDR3 is TGTGCCAGCAGTGGACAGGGGGCATACTACAATGAGCAGTACTTC.

The chain combines TRBV20-1 with TRBJ2-2; 11 bases align to TRBD1. Unmatched junction bases numbered 3, after V lost 3 bases and J lost 3 bases. Germline V gives CDR1 DFQATT, CDR2 SNEGSKA (reference sequence). This CDR3 is 15 amino acids long. CDR3 nucleotides: TGCAGTGCTAGGGACAGGGGGCGCGACACCGGGGAGCTGTTTTTT. It translates to CSARDRGRDTGELFF.

This clonotype was observed a few times. The chain has TRBV7-2 and TRBJ2-3, with D unclear. The CDR3 loop spans 14 amino acids. Germline loops: CDR1 SGHTA, CDR2 FQGNSA. The V and J ends lost 1 base and 11 bases respectively, with 16 bases between them. CDR3 amino acids: CASSLGGRLYEQYF. CDR3 bases: TGTGCCAGCAGCTTAGGGGGTCGGTTATACGAGCAGTATTTT.

The gene calls are TRBV11-2 and TRBJ2-1; 7 positions match TRBD2. The CDR3 runs to 17 residues. Germline V gene lookup returns CDR1 SGHAT and CDR2 FQNNGV. V dropped 6 bases and J dropped 0; count of bases not matched to a gene: 11. CDR3 sequence (DNA): TGTGCCAGCAGATCCATGGCTAGCGGTAGCTCCTACAATGAGCAGTTCTTC. It codes for CASRSMASGSSYNEQFF.

The chain joins TRBV19 to TRBJ2-1, with D hard to call. Trimming took 6 bases from V and 0 from J, leaving 15 bases between them. Per germline, CDR1 LNHDA and CDR2 SQIVND (reference sequence). The CDR3 length is 16 residues. The CDR3 spells CASSRPLGHSYNEQFF. The CDR3 DNA is TGTGCCAGTAGCCGACCCCTAGGGCACTCCTACAATGAGCAGTTCTTC.

This clonotype came up a few times. This chain links TRBV27 with TRBJ2-6; D remains ambiguous. Germline assignment: CDR1 MNHEY and CDR2 SMNVEV (reference sequence). The CDR3 has 16 amino acids. V lost 5 bases, J lost 1 base, and 12 bases lay in between. CDR3 nucleotides: TGTGCCAGCAGTGTGGCAGGCGCGTCTGGGGCCAACGTCCTGACTTTC. Amino acids: CASSVAGASGANVLTF.

V is TRBV20-1 and J is TRBJ2-3; 10 positions agree with TRBD2. Losses at the gene ends were 1 base for V and 2 bases for J; bases not matched to a gene: 3. Germline CDR1 reads DFQATT; CDR2 reads SNEGSKA (reference sequence). The CDR3 runs to 15 residues. The CDR3 sequence is CSARALAGVTDTQYF. Here the CDR3 DNA reads TGCAGTGCTAGAGCCCTAGCGGGAGTCACAGATACGCAGTATTTT.